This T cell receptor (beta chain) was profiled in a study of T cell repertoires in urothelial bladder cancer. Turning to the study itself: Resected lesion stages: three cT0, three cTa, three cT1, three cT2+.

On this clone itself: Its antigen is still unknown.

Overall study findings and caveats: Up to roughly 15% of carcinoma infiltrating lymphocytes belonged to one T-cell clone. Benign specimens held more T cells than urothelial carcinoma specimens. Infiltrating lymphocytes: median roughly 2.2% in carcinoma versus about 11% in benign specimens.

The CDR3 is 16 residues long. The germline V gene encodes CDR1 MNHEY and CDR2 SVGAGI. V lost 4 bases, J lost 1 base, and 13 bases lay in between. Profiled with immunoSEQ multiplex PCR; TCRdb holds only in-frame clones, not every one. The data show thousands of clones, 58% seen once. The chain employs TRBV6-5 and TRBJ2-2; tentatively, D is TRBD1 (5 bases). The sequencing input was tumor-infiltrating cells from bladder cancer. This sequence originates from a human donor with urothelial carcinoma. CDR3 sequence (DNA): TGTGCCAGCAGTTCACTAACCGGACAGAACACCGGGGAGCTGTTTTTT. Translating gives CASSSLTGQNTGELFF.